Sequencing of this T cell receptor beta chain was carried out in a study of long-term antiretroviral therapy in people with HIV. Turning to the study itself: The study's earliest collections predate the 2015 immediate-ART recommendation by about a decade.

A v3.0 immunoSEQ assay was performed at survey level. Measured with immunoSEQ multiplex PCR; TCRdb has only the in-frame clones, and not every one. This table holds tens of thousands of clones, roughly nine tenths found once. Points from the study as a whole: Repertoires from HIV showed CDR3 length ranges narrower than those of controls.

Each HIV participant was treated in the United States. CDR1 is SGHNT and CDR2 is YYREEE in the germline V gene (reference sequence). The germline V and J ends were trimmed by 0 bases and 1 base, with 4 bases remaining between them. The CDR3 is 13 residues long. About this clone: Its antigen is as yet unknown.

The sample was unsorted PBMCs, taken 1.2 years after starting antiretroviral therapy. The V call is TRBV5-4, the J call TRBJ1-1; no definite D call. The receptor was isolated from a woman between 45 and 65 years old with HIV. The CDR3 region is CASSLVPNTEAFF. Here the CDR3 DNA reads TGTGCCAGCAGCTTGGTCCCGAACACTGAAGCTTTCTTT. The full variable domain, with the rest looked up from reference TRBV5-4 and TRBJ1-1, is ETGVTQSPTHLIKTRGQQVTLRCSSQSGHNTVSWYQQALGQGPQFIFQYYREEENGRGNFPPRFSGLQFPNYSSELNVNALELDDSALYLCASSLVPNTEAFFGQGTRLTVV.